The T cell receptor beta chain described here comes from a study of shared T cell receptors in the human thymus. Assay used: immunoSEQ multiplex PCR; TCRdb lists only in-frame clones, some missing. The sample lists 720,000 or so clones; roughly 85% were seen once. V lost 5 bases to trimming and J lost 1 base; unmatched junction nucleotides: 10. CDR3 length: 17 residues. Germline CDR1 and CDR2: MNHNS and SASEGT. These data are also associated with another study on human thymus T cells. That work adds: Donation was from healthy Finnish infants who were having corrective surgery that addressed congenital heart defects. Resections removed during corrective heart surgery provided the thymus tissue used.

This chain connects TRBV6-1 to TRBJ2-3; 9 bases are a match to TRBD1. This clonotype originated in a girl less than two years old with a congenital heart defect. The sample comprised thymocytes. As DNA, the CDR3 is TGTGCCAGCAGTAAAGGGGACAGGGCAAGAGGCACAGATACGCAGTATTTT. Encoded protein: CASSKGDRARGTDTQYF.